The source of this T cell receptor beta chain is a study of cytomegalovirus exposure and HLA in healthy donors. With regard to this clone: Its cognate antigen is unknown.

Both 60 Vbeta primers and 13 Jbeta primers went into the PCR. Sequencing was performed with immunoSEQ multiplex PCR; in TCRdb, only in-frame clones are kept and a portion is missing. The sample spans 100,000 to 150,000 clones; the ten largest clones claim 1%. Germline loops: CDR1 GTSNPN, CDR2 SVGIG (reference sequence). The CDR3 contains 13 residues. V was clipped by 1 base and J by 4 bases, with 8 bases between them. Points from the study as a whole: For most TCR sequences rarity was the rule, although some public TCRs occurred in many donors. Researchers counted 164 TCR beta chains as cytomegalovirus-associated.

The sequencing sample was made of PBMCs. The sequence derives from a young man in good health and CMV-seronegative. The V call is TRBV30, the J call TRBJ1-5, with a tentative D call TRBD1 (5 bases). The CDR3 nucleotides are TGTGCCTGGAGTGGGACACCGAATCAGCCCCAGCATTTT. Its protein product is CAWSGTPNQPQHF.